One and the same sample provided the 23 T cell receptor beta chains below, sequenced in a study of blood T cells in healthy people across ages. It was with a sample-barcoded 5' primer and a J-beta primer mix that a second PCR of roughly 7 to 12 cycles was run. Each CDR3 protein is one row after TCRdb ran MiXCR on the 5' RACE reads. The sample consists of fewer than 1,200,000 distinct CDR3 sequences, about 25% of them appearing once. The sample also formed part of further work on T cells of mothers and their children.

Source material: blood. Source of these receptors: a girl between 2 and 10 years old in good health.

The V gene is TRBV11-2, the J gene TRBJ2-5; TRBD1 matches 7 bases. CDR1 is SGHAT, CDR2 FQNNGV, per germline. The CDR3 length is 17 residues. V gave up 3 bases and J gave up 2 bases; unmatched junction bases: 12. The CDR3 here is CASSLIGQGGWQETQYF. The CDR3 bases are TGTGCCAGCAGCTTGATCGGGCAAGGGGGCTGGCAAGAGACCCAGTACTTC.

A few counts support this clonotype. The CDR3 here is CAIGVAGVSEGPFF. The CDR3 nucleotides are TGTGCCATCGGGGTAGCGGGAGTGAGTGAGGGGCCGTTCTTC. The chain recombines TRBV10-3 with TRBJ2-1; 9 bases map to TRBD2. The CDR3 runs to 14 residues. Germline CDR1 and CDR2: ENHRY and SYGVKD. The V and J ends lost 8 bases and 15 bases, in that order; junction bases with no gene match: 17.

This clonotype was seen a handful of times. The chain has TRBV27 and TRBJ1-4; 8 nucleotides align to TRBD1. Germline V gene lookup returns CDR1 MNHEY and CDR2 SMNVEV (reference sequence). The CDR3 has 13 amino acids. J lost 4 bases, V lost 10 bases, and 5 bases had no gene match. CDR3 sequence (DNA): TGTGCCACCGCGGACAGGGATAATGAAAAACTGTTTTTT. Protein product: CATADRDNEKLFF.

The rearrangement links TRBV29-1 to TRBJ2-7; D possibly corresponds to TRBD2 (6 bases). Trimming shortened V by 6 bases and J by 2 bases, and 17 bases separated the two germline ends. The CDR3 runs to 14 residues. The germline gives CDR1 SQVTM, CDR2 ANQGSEA. This CDR3 is CSVAGRGETYEQYF. CDR3 nucleotides: TGCAGCGTGGCCGGCCGCGGGGAGACCTACGAGCAGTACTTC.

This rearrangement joins TRBV20-1 to TRBJ2-3, with D possibly being TRBD2 (7 bases). The CDR3 covers 15 residues. CDR1 DFQATT and CDR2 SNEGSKA come from the germline V gene (reference sequence). Trimming stripped 3 bases from V and 1 base from J, with 14 bases between. The CDR3 protein is CSARGGGVGTDTQYF. CDR3 nucleotide sequence: TGCAGTGCTAGGGGAGGGGGGGTTGGCACAGATACGCAGTATTTT.

J is TRBJ2-2 and V is TRBV20-1; 8 nucleotides agree with TRBD2. CDR1 is DFQATT, CDR2 SNEGSKA, per germline (reference sequence). Germline trimming cut 2 bases from V and 7 bases from J; bases unmatched to any gene: 12. The CDR3 is made up of 16 amino acids. CDR3 coding DNA: TGCAGTGCTAGAAAGGAGCGGGAGAGATTAAACGGGGAGCTGTTTTTT. This translates into CSARKERERLNGELFF.

This clonotype was observed a handful of times. The rearrangement uses TRBV7-9 and TRBJ2-7; D call uncertain. Germline loops: CDR1 SEHNR, CDR2 FQNEAQ (reference sequence). This CDR3 region has 15 residues. The ends were cut back, 2 bases at V and 7 bases at J, with 18 bases in the middle. In nucleotides, the CDR3 is TGTGCCAGCAGCTTAAGGGATCCCGAGTCGAGTGAGCAGTACTTC. Its protein is CASSLRDPESSEQYF.

In its sample, this clonotype was seen a few times. This chain uses TRBV6-1 with TRBJ2-3, with D tentatively TRBD1 or TRBD2 (5 bases each). Per germline, CDR1 MNHNS and CDR2 SASEGT. The ends were cut back, 8 bases at V and 3 bases at J, with 24 bases in the middle. This CDR3 region has 17 residues. The CDR3 sequence is CASATPGTPRETDTQYF. CDR3 nucleotide sequence: TGTGCCAGCGCGACCCCCGGGACCCCGAGAGAGACAGATACGCAGTATTTT.

This clonotype occurred a few times. This rearrangement joins TRBV10-3 to TRBJ2-7; weak D call: TRBD1 (6 bases). CDR3 length equals 13 residues. The V gene's germline CDR1 is ENHRY and CDR2 SYGVKD. V gave up 7 bases and J gave up 3 bases, with 13 bases separating them. Here the CDR3 reads CAINNRESYEQYF. In nucleotides, the CDR3 is TGTGCCATCAATAACAGGGAGAGCTACGAGCAGTACTTC.

This chain connects TRBV29-1 to TRBJ2-7, with D perhaps matching TRBD1 or TRBD2 (5 bases each). The J call may be wrong; the DNA end is better matched by TRBJ2-1. This CDR3 contains 13 residues. Germline loops: CDR1 SQVTM, CDR2 ANQGSEA. The DNA of the CDR3 is TGCAGCGCTGGGGGAGTGTACGGCAATGAGCAGTTCTTC. Translating gives CSAGGVYGNEQFF.

DNA of the CDR3: TGTGCCAGCAGTTTAGAACTAGCGGGATTAGGGCAGTTCTTC. Translating gives CASSLELAGLGQFF. V gene TRBV28 combines with J gene TRBJ2-1, with 10 bases matching TRBD2. CDR1 and CDR2 (germline): MDHEN, SYDVKM. The CDR3 runs to 14 residues. J was trimmed by 12 bases and V by 2 bases; bases with no gene match: 7.

The chain uses TRBV4-2 and TRBJ1-3; unclear D gene. Germline CDR1 reads LGHNA; CDR2 reads YNFKEQ. Trimming cost V 0 bases and J 1 base, with 10 bases left between them. This CDR3 has 16 residues. DNA of the CDR3: TGTGCCAGCAGCCAAGAATTAATCTGGTCTGGAAACACCATATATTTT. This sequence encodes CASSQELIWSGNTIYF.

V is TRBV12-3 or TRBV12-4 and J is TRBJ1-1, with D perhaps matching TRBD1 (6 bases). The V end lost 8 bases, the J end lost 5 bases, and 18 bases lay between the germline ends. This CDR3 comprises 14 residues. CDR3 nucleotides: TGTGCCAGCGGCCCTCCGGGGGCATGGACTGAAGCTTTCTTT. Its protein is CASGPPGAWTEAFF.

To note about this clonotype: A single base separates this from a much larger clone, so it may be a read error. CDR3 nucleotides: TGTGCCAGCAAGGAAGCGGGGGGGCCAGATGCGCAGTATTTT. It codes for CASKEAGGPDAQYF. V usage is TRBV12-3 or TRBV12-4 and J usage is TRBJ2-3, with 10 bases lining up with TRBD2. The CDR3 sequence is 14 residues long.

This clonotype was picked up a small number of times. At one end the junction does not follow the germline gene, possibly because of a read error. The chain couples TRBV4-3 to TRBJ1-4; the D is unclear. CDR1 is LGHNA, CDR2 YSLEER, per germline. The CDR3 has 15 amino acids. The CDR3 spells CASSQALSTNVKLFF. The CDR3 region has the DNA TGCGCCAGCAGCCAAGCCCTTTCAACTAATGTAAAACTGTTTTTT.

This clonotype occurred a few times. This CDR3 is CSVPAGGGYTF. The DNA of the CDR3 is TGCAGCGTTCCCGCAGGGGGCGGCTACACCTTC. V usage is TRBV29-1 and J usage is TRBJ1-2; TRBD1 aligns across 8 bases. The ends lost 5 bases at V and 8 bases at J; junction bases unmatched: 4. The germline V gene encodes CDR1 SQVTM and CDR2 ANQGSEA. The CDR3 is 11 residues long.

There are a few counts of this clonotype. This chain joins TRBV11-3 and TRBJ1-1; 9 bases are shared with TRBD1. V was pared by 6 bases and J by 3 bases, with 8 bases of the junction left unmatched. Germline assignment: CDR1 SGHNT and CDR2 YENEEA. This CDR3 region has 15 residues. CDR3 nucleotides: TGTGCCAGCAGGGGTACAGGGGGCGTTTACACTGAAGCTTTCTTT. Amino acids: CASRGTGGVYTEAFF.

This clonotype showed up just a few times. The chain has TRBV20-1 and TRBJ2-5; TRBD2 is a possible D gene (6 bases). The last part of the DNA fits TRBJ2-1 better; the J call may be wrong. The CDR3 is made up of 12 amino acids. Germline CDR1 reads DFQATT; CDR2 reads SNEGSKA (reference sequence). CDR3 in amino acids: CSSIGAGYEQFF. The CDR3 DNA follows: TGCAGTTCTATCGGAGCGGGCTATGAGCAGTTCTTC.

As regards this clonotype: Relative to the germline gene, one junction end is altered; a read error may explain this. The chain uses TRBV5-1 and TRBJ1-1; D not certain. From germline, CDR1 is SGHRS and CDR2 YFSETQ. This CDR3 is 13 amino acids long. CDR3 protein: CANSFWALTEAFF. The CDR3 DNA reads as TGCGCCAACAGCTTTTGGGCTCTCACTGAAGCTTTCTTT.

This clonotype was detected ten times or more. The V call is TRBV7-9, the J call TRBJ1-1, with D perhaps TRBD1 (6 bases). The V gene lost 5 bases and the J gene lost 4 bases, with 8 bases spanning the gap. CDR1 SEHNR and CDR2 FQNEAQ come from the germline V gene (reference sequence). This CDR3 spans 12 amino acids. The CDR3: CASSTQGTEAFF. Written as DNA, the CDR3 is TGTGCCAGCAGCACACAGGGCACTGAAGCTTTCTTT.

This chain uses TRBV19 with TRBJ1-1, with unresolved D. The CDR3 extends over 10 amino acids. The V end was cut by 10 bases, the J end by 3 bases, with 6 bases between. Per the germline V gene, CDR1 is LNHDA and CDR2 is SQIVND (reference sequence). CDR3 region: CATSDTEAFF. Written as DNA, the CDR3 is TGTGCCACCTCGGACACTGAAGCTTTCTTT.

This clonotype was seen a handful of times. This rearrangement joins TRBV7-9 to TRBJ2-5; TRBD2 matches 12 bases. Matching the DNA end better, TRBJ2-1 makes the J call doubtful. This CDR3 contains 15 residues. In germline, CDR1 is SEHNR, CDR2 FQNEAQ (reference sequence). In DNA form, the CDR3 reads TGTGCCAGCAGCGCTCCTAGCGGGAGGGCCAATGAGCAGTTCTTC. It specifies CASSAPSGRANEQFF.

This chain connects TRBV29-1 to TRBJ2-6; 7 positions agree with TRBD1. V lost 6 bases, J lost 2 bases, and 4 bases stayed unmatched. The germline V gene encodes CDR1 SQVTM and CDR2 ANQGSEA. The CDR3 length is 14 residues. CDR3 DNA sequence: TGCAGCGTGGGTGACAGGGCTGGGGCCAACGTCCTGACTTTC. Amino acids: CSVGDRAGANVLTF.